This TCR beta chain originates from a study of technical replicates of blood from a handful of donors. This CDR3 is built from 19 residues. The V and J ends lost 6 bases and 0 bases, in that order; junction bases with no gene match: 17. Per the germline V gene, CDR1 is MNHEY and CDR2 is SMNVEV (reference sequence). Assay used: immunoSEQ multiplex PCR; TCRdb lists only in-frame clones, some missing. This sample has 84,000 or so clones, with 90% to 95% found just once. The sequence derives from a human donor in good health. The rearrangement joins TRBV27 to TRBJ2-7; 10 bases map to TRBD1. The source material was T cells isolated from PBMCs. The CDR3: CASRFSSRDRGPFSYEQYF. In DNA form, the CDR3 reads TGTGCCAGCAGATTCAGTTCCCGGGACAGGGGCCCCTTCTCCTACGAGCAGTACTTC.